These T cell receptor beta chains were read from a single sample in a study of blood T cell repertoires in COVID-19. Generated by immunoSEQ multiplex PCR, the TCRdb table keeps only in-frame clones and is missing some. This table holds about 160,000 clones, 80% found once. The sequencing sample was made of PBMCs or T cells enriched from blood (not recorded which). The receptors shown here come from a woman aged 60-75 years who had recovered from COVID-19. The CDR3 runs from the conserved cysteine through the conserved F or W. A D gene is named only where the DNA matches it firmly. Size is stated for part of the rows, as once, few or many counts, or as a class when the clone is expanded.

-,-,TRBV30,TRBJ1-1,CSRTPPSGLNTEAFF,TGTTCGAGAACCCCCCCCTCAGGGCTCAACACTGAAGCTTTCTTT
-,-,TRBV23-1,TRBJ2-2,CASSQPQVGARGNTGELFF,TGCGCCAGCAGTCAACCCCAAGTGGGAGCCCGTGGGAACACCGGGGAGCTGTTTTTT
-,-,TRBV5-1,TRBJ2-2,CASSLVSGAGELFF,TGCGCCAGCAGCTTGGTCTCAGGGGCCGGGGAGCTGTTTTTT
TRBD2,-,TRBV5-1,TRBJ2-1,CASSLYQRGANEQFF,TGCGCCAGCAGCTTGTATCAGCGGGGGGCCAATGAGCAGTTCTTC
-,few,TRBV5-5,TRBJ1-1,CASSLWLLNTEAFF,TGTGCCAGCAGCTTGTGGCTTTTAAACACTGAAGCTTTCTTT
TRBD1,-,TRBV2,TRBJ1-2,CAKRDRGEARRDGYTF,TGTGCCAAGAGGGACAGGGGGGAAGCTCGACGGGATGGCTACACCTTC
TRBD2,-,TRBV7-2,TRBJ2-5,CASSSGLAGGQETQYF,TGTGCCAGCAGCTCGGGACTAGCGGGGGGCCAAGAGACCCAGTACTTC
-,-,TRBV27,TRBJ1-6,CASSLSRDSPLHF,TGTGCCAGCAGTTTATCAAGAGATTCACCCCTCCACTTT
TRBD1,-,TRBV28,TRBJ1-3,CASRPTGAGNTIYF,TGTGCCAGCAGACCCACAGGGGCTGGAAACACCATATATTTT
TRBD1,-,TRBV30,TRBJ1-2,CAWMQGARGYTF,TGTGCCTGGATGCAGGGGGCGCGTGGCTACACCTTC
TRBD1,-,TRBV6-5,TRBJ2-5,CASSRGYQETQYF,TGTGCCAGCTCCAGGGGGTACCAAGAGACCCAGTACTTC
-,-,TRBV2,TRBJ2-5,CASSESVSGKTQYF,TGTGCCAGCAGTGAATCGGTGTCCGGGAAGACCCAGTACTTC
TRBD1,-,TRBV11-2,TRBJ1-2,CASSTRQGDGYTF,TGTGCCAGCAGCACTCGACAGGGGGATGGCTACACCTTC
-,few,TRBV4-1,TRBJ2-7,CASSQEFASPYEQYF,TGCGCCAGCAGCCAAGAATTCGCTAGTCCCTACGAGCAGTACTTC
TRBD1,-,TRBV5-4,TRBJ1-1,CASSTGQSMNTEAFF,TGTGCCAGCAGCACGGGACAGTCTATGAACACTGAAGCTTTCTTT
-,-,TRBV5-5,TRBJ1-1,CASSLDRGTEAFF,TGTGCCAGCAGCTTGGATAGGGGGACTGAAGCTTTCTTT
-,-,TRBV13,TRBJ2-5,CASSFRTDKKETQYF,TGTGCCAGCAGCTTTCGGACAGACAAAAAAGAGACCCAGTACTTC
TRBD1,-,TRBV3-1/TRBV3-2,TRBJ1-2,CASSQGTGGYGYTF,TGTGCCAGCAGCCAAGGCACAGGGGGCTATGGCTACACCTTC
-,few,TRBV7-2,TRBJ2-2,CASSQRETGELFF,TGTGCCAGCAGCCAAAGAGAAACCGGGGAGCTGTTTTTT
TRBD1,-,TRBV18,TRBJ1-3,CASSPRDSDSGNTIYF,TGTGCCAGCTCACCAAGGGACAGTGATTCTGGAAACACCATATATTTT
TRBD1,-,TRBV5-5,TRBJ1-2,CASSLEGGFGYTF,TGTGCCAGCAGCTTGGAAGGGGGCTTTGGCTACACCTTC
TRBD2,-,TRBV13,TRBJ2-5,CASSLTSGEETQYF,TGTGCCAGCAGCCTGACTAGCGGGGAAGAGACCCAGTACTTC
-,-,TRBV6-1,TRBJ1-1,CASSEPGMNTEAFF,TGTGCCAGCAGTGAACCCGGGATGAACACTGAAGCTTTCTTT
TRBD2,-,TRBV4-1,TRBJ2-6,CASSQDPPGGGANVLTF,TGCGCCAGCAGCCAAGATCCCCCGGGGGGTGGGGCCAACGTCCTGACTTTC
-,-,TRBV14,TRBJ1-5,CASSHKRGADQPQHF,TGTGCCAGCAGCCACAAACGGGGGGCCGACCAGCCCCAGCATTTT
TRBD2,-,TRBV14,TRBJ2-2,CASSQGGGTGELFF,TGTGCCAGCAGCCAAGGCGGGGGCACCGGGGAGCTGTTTTTT
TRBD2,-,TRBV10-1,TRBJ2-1,CASRKRGDYYNEQFF,TGCGCCAGCAGGAAGCGGGGGGACTACTACAATGAGCAGTTCTTC
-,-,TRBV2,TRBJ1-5,CASTGIPSNQPQHF,TGTGCCAGCACGGGGATACCTAGCAATCAGCCCCAGCATTTT
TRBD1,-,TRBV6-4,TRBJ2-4,CASSVVDRNTAKNIQYF,TGTGCCAGCAGTGTTGTGGACAGGAACACCGCCAAAAACATTCAGTACTTC
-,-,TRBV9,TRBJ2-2,CASSVGFQAVKALSTGELFF,TGTGCCAGCAGCGTAGGATTCCAAGCGGTGAAGGCCCTTTCCACCGGGGAGCTGTTTTTT
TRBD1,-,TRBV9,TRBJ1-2,CASSAQGIGGYTF,TGTGCCAGCAGCGCACAGGGGATCGGAGGCTACACCTTC
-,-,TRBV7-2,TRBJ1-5,CASSLAASNQPQHF,TGTGCCAGCAGCTTAGCAGCTAGCAATCAGCCCCAGCATTTT
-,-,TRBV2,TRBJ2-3,CASSVRGSYTDTQYF,TGTGCCAGCAGTGTCCGGGGTTCTTACACAGATACGCAGTATTTT
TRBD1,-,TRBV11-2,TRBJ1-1,CASSALTGLGTEAFF,TGTGCCAGCAGCGCTCTGACAGGGTTGGGTACTGAAGCTTTCTTT
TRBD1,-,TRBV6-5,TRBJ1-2,CASSYSRTGYGYTF,TGTGCCAGCAGTTACTCGAGGACAGGGTATGGCTACACCTTC
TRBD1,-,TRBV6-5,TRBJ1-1,CASSWTGGSTEAFF,TGTGCCAGCAGCTGGACAGGGGGAAGCACTGAAGCTTTCTTT